The 3 T cell receptor beta chains in this list originate from one sample, sequenced in a study of blood T cell repertoires in COVID-19. The method was immunoSEQ multiplex PCR; TCRdb's version includes in-frame clones alone and lacks a portion of them. The top ten hold 6% to 7.5% of the sample, which has about 91,000 clones, approximately 78% seen once. The sample consisted of peripheral blood. Receptor source: a middle-aged man with active or convalescent COVID-19.

The chain carries TRBV21-1 and TRBJ2-1; the D call in the table, TRBD1, was not verified against the DNA. TRBV21-1 is reported as a pseudogene. The CDR3 runs 15 residues. Here the CDR3 reads CASSLPRDNHNEQFF. The CDR3 nucleotides are TGTGCCAGCAGCTTACCCCGGGACAACCACAATGAGCAGTTCTTC.

This sequence joins TRBV18 and TRBJ2-1; D not certain. Trimming took 2 bases from V and 6 from J, leaving 5 bases between them. This CDR3 has 12 amino acids. Germline assignment: CDR1 KGHSH and CDR2 LQKENI. The CDR3, as DNA: TGTGCCAGCTCACCAACTGGCAATGAGCAGTTCTTC. This gives the protein CASSPTGNEQFF. The whole variable domain, remainder taken from reference TRBV18 and TRBJ2-1, is NAGVMQNPRHLVRRRGQEARLRCSPMKGHSHVYWYRQLPEEGLKFMVYLQKENIIDESGMPKERFSAEFPKEGPSILRIQQVVRGDSAAYFCASSPTGNEQFFGPGTRLTVL.

This clone was seen a handful of times. The chain is built from TRBV28 and TRBJ1-6; 10 bases are shared with TRBD1. With 3 bases clipped from V and 7 bases from J, the junction kept 3 bases outside the gene matches. The CDR3 runs 15 residues. Per germline, CDR1 MDHEN and CDR2 SYDVKM. CDR3 sequence: CASSLWGQGNSPLHF. The CDR3 bases are TGTGCCAGCAGTTTGTGGGGACAGGGGAATTCACCCCTCCACTTT.